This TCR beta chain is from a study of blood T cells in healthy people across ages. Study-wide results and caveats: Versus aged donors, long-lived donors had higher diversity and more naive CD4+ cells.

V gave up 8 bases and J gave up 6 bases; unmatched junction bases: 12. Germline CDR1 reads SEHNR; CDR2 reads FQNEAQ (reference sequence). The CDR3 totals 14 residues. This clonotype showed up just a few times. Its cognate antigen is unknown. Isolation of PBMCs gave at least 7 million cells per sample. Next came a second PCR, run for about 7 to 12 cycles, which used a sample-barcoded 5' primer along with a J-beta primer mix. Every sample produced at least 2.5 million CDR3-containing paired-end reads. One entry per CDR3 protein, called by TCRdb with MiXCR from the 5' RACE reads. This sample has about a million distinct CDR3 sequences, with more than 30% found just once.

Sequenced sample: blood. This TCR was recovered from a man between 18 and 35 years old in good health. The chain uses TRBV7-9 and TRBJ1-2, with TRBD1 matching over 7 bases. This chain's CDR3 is CASANGDSRNGYTF. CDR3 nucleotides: TGTGCCAGCGCTAACGGGGACAGCAGGAATGGCTACACCTTC.